The 9 T cell receptor beta chains reported below all come from one sample, sequenced in a study of blood T cells in healthy people across ages (dated by TCRdb to the mid-2010s). Libraries were made using 5' RACE. The second PCR ran for roughly 7 to 12 cycles and used a J-beta primer mix along with a sample-barcoded 5' primer. TCRdb reran the public reads through fastp at Q25 and MiXCR, keeping productive beta chains. Rows are unified per CDR3 protein, each entry keeping the most common DNA and genes. This sample has some 1.8 million distinct CDR3 sequences in its table, and more than 35% of those were observed once. Jointly, the top ten make up 20% to 25% of the sample. What was sequenced was blood. The receptors originated from a human donor in good health.

This clonotype came up once. V usage is TRBV2 and J usage is TRBJ2-1; the D gene could be TRBD1 or TRBD2 (5 bases each). Trimming took 7 bases from V and 11 from J, leaving 18 bases between them. Germline V CDR1 and CDR2: SNHLY, FYNNEI. CDR3 size: 13 residues. This chain's CDR3 is CASTGGRGMKQFF. In DNA, the CDR3 is TGTGCCAGCACTGGGGGTAGGGGAATGAAGCAGTTCTTC.

The rearrangement links TRBV10-3 to TRBJ2-7; possibly TRBD1 for D (6 bases). CDR1 is ENHRY, CDR2 SYGVKD, per germline. There are 14 residues in the CDR3. V lost 4 bases, J lost 1 base, and 11 bases lay in between. CDR3 amino acids: CAISGTVDSYEQYF. The CDR3 DNA reads as TGTGCCATCAGTGGGACAGTAGATTCCTACGAGCAGTACTTC.

This clonotype was observed at least ten times. V usage is TRBV20-1 and J usage is TRBJ2-5; 9 bases match TRBD2. Germline CDR1 DFQATT, CDR2 SNEGSKA (reference sequence). J gave up 4 bases and V 6 bases, and 3 bases lay outside the gene matches. The CDR3 spans 12 residues. This CDR3 is CSALRGGETQYF. CDR3 DNA: TGCAGTGCATTGCGGGGGGGAGAGACCCAGTACTTC.

The genes are TRBV7-2 and TRBJ1-4, with TRBD1 matching over 11 bases. Trimming at V came to 5 bases and at J to 8 bases, leaving 7 bases not matched to a gene. Germline assignment: CDR1 SGHTA and CDR2 FQGNSA. The CDR3 runs 15 residues. CDR3 bases: TGTGCCAGCAGCGCTCGGACAGGGGGCTCAGAAAAACTGTTTTTT. This encodes CASSARTGGSEKLFF.

This clonotype was picked up a small number of times. The chain uses TRBV6-6 and TRBJ2-1; perhaps TRBD1 as D (6 bases). The CDR3 extends over 14 amino acids. V was shortened by 2 bases and J by 5 bases, with 10 bases between the two germline ends. CDR1 is MNHNY, CDR2 SVGAGI, per germline (reference sequence). The CDR3 spells CASSYGGTDNEQFF. For the CDR3, the DNA is TGTGCCAGCAGTTACGGGGGCACTGACAATGAGCAGTTCTTC.

The chain has TRBV7-9 and TRBJ2-1; D gene unclear. The V and J ends lost 4 bases and 2 bases respectively, with 15 bases between them. The CDR3 is made up of 16 amino acids. The germline V gene encodes CDR1 SEHNR and CDR2 FQNEAQ (reference sequence). CDR3 DNA: TGTGCCAGCAGCTCTCAGGAAGTCTCAACCTACAATGAGCAGTTCTTC. Translated: CASSSQEVSTYNEQFF.

The V call is TRBV28, the J call TRBJ1-2; TRBD1 matches at 8 bases. The germline CDR1 and CDR2 sequences are MDHEN and SYDVKM. The CDR3 extends over 13 amino acids. V gave up 6 bases and J gave up 7 bases; unmatched junction bases: 7. The CDR3 DNA is TGTGCCAGCAGGTTGACAGGGGTCCCTGGCTACACCTTC. It translates to CASRLTGVPGYTF.

This clonotype was counted a few times. The V and J genes are TRBV15 and TRBJ2-7; D remains ambiguous. This CDR3 region has 14 residues. Deletions cut 4 bases from V and 3 bases from J, with 13 bases between. The germline V gene encodes CDR1 LNHNV and CDR2 YYDKDF (reference sequence). The CDR3 protein is CATSNRRWDYEQYF. CDR3 bases: TGTGCCACCAGCAATCGCAGGTGGGACTACGAGCAGTACTTC. The variable domain in full, with the rest retrieved from reference TRBV15 and TRBJ2-7, is DAMVIQNPRYQVTQFGKPVTLSCSQTLNHNVMYWYQQKSSQAPKLLFHYYDKDFNNEADTPDNFQSRRPNTSFCFLDIRSPGLGDTAMYLCATSNRRWDYEQYFGPGTRLTVT.

This clonotype has more than one count but fewer than ten. A much more abundant neighbour one base away suggests this may be a read error. V usage is TRBV7-2 and J usage is TRBJ1-2; D gene ambiguous. Per germline, CDR1 SGHTA and CDR2 FQGNSA. Trimming pared 2 bases from V and 6 bases from J, leaving 16 bases between. CDR3 length equals 15 residues. This CDR3 reads CASSLFRQRADGYTF. The CDR3 DNA reads TGTGCCAGCAGCTTATTTAGGCAGCGGGCGGATGGCTACACCTTC.